The present T cell receptor (delta chain) was sequenced within a study of gamma-delta T cells after stem cell transplantation (dated by TCRdb to 2016 to 2017). The receptor library was made with RT-PCR. Data came from an Illumina MiSeq. Clone calls in TCRdb were regenerated from the public reads with CATT, after which identical DNA sequences shared one row. This sample holds over a thousand delta-chain clones; 5.5% to 7% were observed only once. The ten largest clonotypes hold roughly half of the sample. V is pruned by 0 bases and J by 0 bases, leaving 5 bases of the junction without a gene match. CDR1 GEAIGNYY and CDR2 EKD were looked up in the germline V gene. The CDR3 sequence holds 17 residues, the cysteine and phenylalanine included. Only CDR3 DNA is held: 51 bases, read in frame from base 1. Turning to this clone: This clone's antigen is unknown. No much larger clonotype is one base removed from it; base qualities were not supplied.

Sequenced input: gamma-delta T cells. The chain links TRDV2 with TRDJ1; TRDD3 fits 11 bases in the junction. The origin of this receptor is a human donor. It is not recorded whose cells these are; they may come from a transplant donor. In nucleotides, the sequence is TGTGCCTGTGACACCCTGGGGGATACTCCGTACACCGATAAACTCATCTTT. This translates into CACDTLGDTPYTDKLIF.